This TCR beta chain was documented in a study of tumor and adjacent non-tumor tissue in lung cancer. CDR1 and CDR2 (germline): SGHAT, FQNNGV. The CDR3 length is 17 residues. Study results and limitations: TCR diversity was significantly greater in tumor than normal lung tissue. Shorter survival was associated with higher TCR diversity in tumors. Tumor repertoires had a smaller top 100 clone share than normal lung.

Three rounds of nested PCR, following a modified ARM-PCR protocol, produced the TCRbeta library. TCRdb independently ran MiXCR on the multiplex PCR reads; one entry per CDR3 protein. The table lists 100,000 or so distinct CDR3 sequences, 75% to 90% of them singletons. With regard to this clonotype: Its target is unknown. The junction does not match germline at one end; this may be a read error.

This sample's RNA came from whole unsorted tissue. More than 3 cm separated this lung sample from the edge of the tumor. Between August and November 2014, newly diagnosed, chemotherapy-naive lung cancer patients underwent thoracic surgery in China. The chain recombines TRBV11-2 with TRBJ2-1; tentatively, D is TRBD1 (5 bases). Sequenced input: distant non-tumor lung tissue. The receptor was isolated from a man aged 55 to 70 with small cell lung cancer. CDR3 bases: TGTGCAAGCAACTTAGTGACAGCCCAGAGCTCCTACAATCAGCAGTTCTTC. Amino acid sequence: CASNLVTAQSSYNQQFF.